The T cell receptor beta chain described here comes from a study of siplizumab effects on memory and regulatory T cells. Clones were sequenced by immunoSEQ multiplex PCR, and TCRdb holds only the in-frame ones, with some missing. Of around 100,000 clones in the sample, about nine tenths were seen once. V was shortened by 5 bases and J by 7 bases, with 9 bases between the two germline ends. The V gene's germline CDR1 is KGHSH and CDR2 LQKENI. This CDR3 comprises 11 residues. This clone was found once. The J gene is TRBJ2-7, the V gene TRBV18; D may be TRBD1 (6 bases). Sample: CD4+ T cells sorted from blood. The sequence was obtained from a human donor in good health. The DNA of the CDR3 is TGTGCCAGCTCAGCGCAGGGGGAGCAGTACTTC. Amino acids: CASSAQGEQYF.